The clone carrying this T cell receptor (beta chain) occurred once. The antigen remains undetermined. The CDR3 has 15 amino acids. V shed 0 bases and J 5 bases; nucleotides not matched to a gene: 8. Germline values: CDR1 GTSNPN, CDR2 SVGIG (reference sequence). TCRdb's copy holds only in-frame clones and misses some; the assay was immunoSEQ multiplex PCR. The sample has around 190,000 clones, roughly 81% seen once. These data come from a study of cytomegalovirus exposure and HLA in healthy donors. Study summary: The same platform was used for the 100 to 150 validation repertoires as for the roughly 730 first-cohort repertoires, as reported in a later analysis.

Study-wide results and caveats: Overall, approximately 150 TCR beta chains were annotated as cytomegalovirus-associated. Clusters of TCRs from the first cohort tended to co-occur in the 110 or so validation repertoires (as a later analysis found).

This TCR was recovered from a woman under 40 in good health and CMV-seronegative. Sequencing was carried out using PBMCs. This chain uses TRBV30 with TRBJ1-2, with 8 bases identical to TRBD1. The CDR3 DNA reads TGTGCCTGGAGTGTAGGGCAGGGGGCAGATTATGGCTACACCTTC. Protein sequence: CAWSVGQGADYGYTF.